This TCR beta chain is drawn from a study of T cells in Graves' hyperthyroidism and ophthalmopathy. From more than 9.5 ml of fresh peripheral blood, PBMCs were isolated. TCR beta CDR3 regions were amplified from RNA. The study used the HTBI primer set for a first-round RT-PCR of the TCR CDR3. In TCRdb, the multiplex PCR reads were re-called with MiXCR into one record per CDR3 protein. Here the sample spans about 590,000 distinct CDR3 sequences, less than 20% being singletons. The CDR3 is 15 residues long. Germline assignment: CDR1 SGHTA and CDR2 FQGTGA. The V gene lost 2 bases and the J gene lost 5 bases, with 15 bases spanning the gap.

This chain uses TRBV7-3 with TRBJ2-5; D perhaps matches TRBD2 (7 bases). Input material: blood. The TCR was taken from a woman aged 25 to 45 with Graves' hyperthyroidism. This CDR3 reads CASSLSGGSLETQYF. In nucleotides, the CDR3 is TGTGCCAGCAGCTTATCGGGGGGCTCTTTGGAGACCCAGTACTTC.